A single sample is the source of the 20 T cell receptor beta chains below, sequenced in a study of blood T cell repertoires in COVID-19. The table came from immunoSEQ multiplex PCR; TCRdb's copy has only in-frame clones and leaves some out. Here the sample spans about 280,000 clones, 90% being singletons. The sequencing sample was made of PBMCs or T cells enriched from blood (not recorded which). These TCRs come from a woman between 18 and 30 years old with acute COVID-19.

This chain connects TRBV18 to TRBJ2-2; possible D gene TRBD2, 5 bases. The CDR3 consists of 15 residues. Trimming took 1 base from V and 2 from J, leaving 8 bases between them. CDR1 and CDR2 (germline): KGHSH, LQKENI. In DNA form, the CDR3 reads TGTGCCAGCTCACCACAGCGGAGTAACACCGGGGAGCTGTTTTTT. This gives the protein CASSPQRSNTGELFF. Full variable domain (rest looked up from reference TRBV18 and TRBJ2-2): NAGVMQNPRHLVRRRGQEARLRCSPMKGHSHVYWYRQLPEEGLKFMVYLQKENIIDESGMPKERFSAEFPKEGPSILRIQQVVRGDSAAYFCASSPQRSNTGELFFGEGSRLTVL.

V and J are TRBV6-6 and TRBJ1-2; D is uncertain. The V and J ends lost 5 bases and 4 bases respectively, with 11 bases between them. Germline V gene data show CDR1 as MNHNY and CDR2 as SVGAGI (reference sequence). The CDR3 length is 13 residues. DNA of the CDR3: TGTGCCAGCAGTCCCGAGGATCTCTATGGCTACACCTTC. Translated: CASSPEDLYGYTF.

This chain connects TRBV11-3 to TRBJ2-5; weak D call: TRBD2 (6 bases). This CDR3 region has 17 residues. Germline lookup yields CDR1 SGHNT and CDR2 YENEEA. Trimming removed 5 bases from V and 4 bases from J, with 23 bases in between. The CDR3 protein is CASSRGIGGGPLETQYF. Here the CDR3 DNA reads TGTGCCAGCAGCCGAGGTATCGGGGGTGGCCCACTAGAGACCCAGTACTTC.

This rearrangement joins TRBV7-9 to TRBJ1-1, with 7 bases aligning to TRBD1. Germline CDR1 and CDR2: SEHNR and FQNEAQ (reference sequence). The length of the CDR3 is 12 residues. V gave up 3 bases and J gave up 9 bases; unmatched junction bases: 4. In nucleotides, the CDR3 is TGTGCCAGCAGCTTGAGGGGGCGAAAAGCTTTCTTT. It is translated as CASSLRGRKAFF.

The chain has TRBV19 and TRBJ2-7; the match to TRBD2 covers 8 bases. J was trimmed by 4 bases and V by 3 bases; bases with no gene match: 11. This CDR3 spans 16 amino acids. CDR1 LNHDA and CDR2 SQIVND come from the germline V gene (reference sequence). CDR3 loop: CASSIGRSGSIYEQYF. CDR3 DNA sequence: TGTGCCAGTAGTATCGGGCGGAGCGGGAGTATTTACGAGCAGTACTTC.

The V call is TRBV7-6, the J call TRBJ1-2; D remains unclear. From germline, CDR1 is SGHVS and CDR2 FNYEAQ. There are 15 residues in the CDR3. Between the trimmed V and J ends, which lost 2 bases and 0 bases, there was a span of 10 bases. The CDR3 reads CASSLSPTPNYGYTF. CDR3 coding DNA: TGTGCCAGCAGCTTATCCCCGACACCTAACTATGGCTACACCTTC.

This clone was found a few times. The chain uses TRBV18 and TRBJ1-6; no clear D. The V and J ends lost 3 bases and 3 bases respectively, with 9 bases between them. Germline CDR1 KGHSH, CDR2 LQKENI. The CDR3 runs to 15 residues. CDR3: CASSPWEVYNSPLHF. CDR3 DNA: TGTGCCAGCTCACCTTGGGAGGTCTATAATTCACCCCTCCACTTT.

The gene calls are TRBV13 and TRBJ2-1, with a tentative D call TRBD1 (6 bases). The CDR3 runs to 15 residues. Germline values: CDR1 PRHDT, CDR2 FYEKMQ (reference sequence). V was pared by 0 bases and J by 2 bases, with 8 bases between. The CDR3 is CASSLGDRAYNEQFF. For the CDR3, the DNA is TGTGCCAGCAGCTTAGGGGACAGAGCCTACAATGAGCAGTTCTTC.

This rearrangement joins TRBV28 to TRBJ2-7; 7 bases are a match to TRBD1. This CDR3 comprises 14 residues. V was pared by 2 bases and J by 4 bases, with 5 bases of the junction left unmatched. Germline V gene data show CDR1 as MDHEN and CDR2 as SYDVKM. CDR3 sequence reads: CASSLRQGSYEQYF. As DNA, the CDR3 is TGTGCCAGCAGTTTACGACAGGGAAGTTACGAGCAGTACTTC.

The rearrangement uses TRBV5-1 and TRBJ2-1; tentatively, D is TRBD1 (5 bases). The CDR3 loop spans 14 amino acids. The V end was cut by 4 bases, the J end by 4 bases, with 12 bases between. CDR1 SGHRS and CDR2 YFSETQ come from the germline V gene. CDR3 nucleotides: TGCGCCAGCAGCGCCAGACAGAGATACAATGAGCAGTTCTTC. Protein product: CASSARQRYNEQFF.

This clone has just a few counts. The CDR3, as DNA: TGCGCCAGCAGGGTGGACAGAGAATACAATGAGCAGTTCTTC. Its protein product is CASRVDREYNEQFF. The chain joins TRBV5-1 to TRBJ2-1; tentatively, D is TRBD1 (6 bases). Between the trimmed V and J ends, which lost 5 bases and 4 bases, there was a span of 13 bases. Germline CDR1 SGHRS, CDR2 YFSETQ. The CDR3 contains 14 residues.

V gene TRBV5-5 combines with J gene TRBJ2-7; possible D gene TRBD2, 6 bases. Germline V gives CDR1 SGHKS, CDR2 YYEKEE (reference sequence). The CDR3 runs 14 residues. V was cut by 0 bases and J by 7 bases, with 14 bases left in between. CDR3 nucleotide sequence: TGTGCCAGCAGCTTGGATCCGGGGAGGTGGGAGCAGTACTTC. As protein: CASSLDPGRWEQYF.

This chain links TRBV6-5 with TRBJ2-7, with D perhaps TRBD1 (5 bases). This CDR3 is built from 15 residues. The germline V gene encodes CDR1 MNHEY and CDR2 SVGAGI. V shed 2 bases and J shed 2 bases, with 13 bases lying between them. Written as DNA, the CDR3 is TGTGCCAGCAGTTACACAGGTGTGCCTACCTACGAGCAGTACTTC. It codes for CASSYTGVPTYEQYF.

V and J are TRBV4-2 and TRBJ2-2; 7 bases fit TRBD2. With V trimmed by 0 bases and J by 8 bases, 9 bases remained unmatched. Germline loops: CDR1 LGHNA, CDR2 YNFKEQ. The CDR3 totals 16 residues. CDR3 in amino acids: CASSQDGLTSSGELFF. DNA of the CDR3: TGTGCCAGCAGCCAAGATGGTTTGACTAGCTCTGGGGAGCTGTTTTTT.

The gene calls are TRBV6-1 and TRBJ2-7, with a possible D match to TRBD2 (5 bases). This CDR3 comprises 13 residues. Germline lookup yields CDR1 MNHNS and CDR2 SASEGT. V was trimmed by 2 bases and J by 2 bases, leaving 7 bases between them. CDR3 in amino acids: CASSELRAYEQYF. The CDR3 DNA is TGTGCCAGCAGTGAACTGCGGGCCTACGAGCAGTACTTC.

The chain links TRBV30 to TRBJ2-6; tentative D call: TRBD2 (6 bases). This CDR3 is 15 amino acids long. The ends were cut back, 3 bases at V and 1 base at J, with 10 bases in the middle. Germline assignment: CDR1 GTSNPN and CDR2 SVGIG (reference sequence). The DNA for the CDR3 is TGTGCCTGGAGCGTGGGACTGTCTGGGGCCAACGTCCTGACTTTC. Its protein is CAWSVGLSGANVLTF.

V usage is TRBV11-2 and J usage is TRBJ1-2; D is unresolved. The CDR3 has 15 residues. V lost 1 base and J lost 2, with 11 bases in between. The germline gives CDR1 SGHAT, CDR2 FQNNGV. The DNA for the CDR3 is TGTGCCAGCAGCTTAGGGGTAGCCCTGAACTATGGCTACACCTTC. It encodes CASSLGVALNYGYTF. Complete variable domain (other parts from reference TRBV11-2 and TRBJ1-2): EAGVAQSPRYKIIEKRQSVAFWCNPISGHATLYWYQQILGQGPKLLIQFQNNGVVDDSQLPKDRFSAERLKGVDSTLKIQPAKLEDSAVYLCASSLGVALNYGYTFGSGTRLTVV.

The chain joins TRBV4-3 to TRBJ2-7, with TRBD2 identical over 7 bases. Germline V lookup: CDR1 LGHNA, CDR2 YSLEER. V shed 2 bases, J shed 6 bases, and the junction held 7 bases outside the gene matches. CDR3 length equals 14 residues. The CDR3 DNA reads TGCGCCAGCAGCCAAAGCGGGACGGTCGGCGAGCAGTACTTC. As protein: CASSQSGTVGEQYF.

In this sample, this clone turned up a few times. The chain carries TRBV5-1 and TRBJ2-1; TRBD2 aligns across 12 bases. This CDR3 contains 18 residues. CDR1 and CDR2 (germline): SGHRS, YFSETQ. V lost 7 bases to trimming and J lost 0 bases; unmatched junction nucleotides: 11. CDR3 protein: CASGRLAGGPGSYNEQFF. DNA for the CDR3: TGCGCCAGCGGCCGGCTAGCGGGAGGGCCGGGCTCCTACAATGAGCAGTTCTTC.

The chain joins TRBV5-5 to TRBJ2-7, with D perhaps TRBD1 (5 bases). From germline, CDR1 is SGHKS and CDR2 YYEKEE (reference sequence). V was shortened by 1 base and J by 2 bases, with 13 bases between the two germline ends. The CDR3 is 15 residues long. DNA for the CDR3: TGTGCCAGCAGCTTGAGGCAGGGCCTAACCTACGAGCAGTACTTC. This encodes CASSLRQGLTYEQYF. Full variable domain (rest looked up from reference TRBV5-5 and TRBJ2-7): DAGVTQSPTHLIKTRGQQVTLRCSPISGHKSVSWYQQVLGQGPQFIFQYYEKEERGRGNFPDRFSARQFPNYSSELNVNALLLGDSALYLCASSLRQGLTYEQYFGPGTRLTVT.